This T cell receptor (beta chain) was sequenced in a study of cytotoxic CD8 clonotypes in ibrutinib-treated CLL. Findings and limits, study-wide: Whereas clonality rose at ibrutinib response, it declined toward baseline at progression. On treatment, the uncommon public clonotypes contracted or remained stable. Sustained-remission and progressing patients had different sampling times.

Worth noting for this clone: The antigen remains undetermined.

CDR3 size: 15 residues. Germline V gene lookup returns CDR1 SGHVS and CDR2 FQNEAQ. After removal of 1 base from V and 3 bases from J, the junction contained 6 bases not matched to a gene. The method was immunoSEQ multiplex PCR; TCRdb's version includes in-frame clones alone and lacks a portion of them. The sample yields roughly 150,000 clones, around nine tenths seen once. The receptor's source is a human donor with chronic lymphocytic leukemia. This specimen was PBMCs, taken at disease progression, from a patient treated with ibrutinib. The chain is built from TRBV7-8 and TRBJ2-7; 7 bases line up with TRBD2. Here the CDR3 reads CASSLGRTSNYEQYF. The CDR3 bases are TGTGCCAGCAGCTTAGGGAGGACTAGTAACTACGAGCAGTACTTC. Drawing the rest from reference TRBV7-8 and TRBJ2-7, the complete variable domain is GAGVSQSPRYKVAKRGQDVALRCDPISGHVSLFWYQQALGQGPEFLTYFQNEAQLDKSGLPSDRFFAERPEGSVSTLKIQRTQQEDSAVYLCASSLGRTSNYEQYFGPGTRLTVT.